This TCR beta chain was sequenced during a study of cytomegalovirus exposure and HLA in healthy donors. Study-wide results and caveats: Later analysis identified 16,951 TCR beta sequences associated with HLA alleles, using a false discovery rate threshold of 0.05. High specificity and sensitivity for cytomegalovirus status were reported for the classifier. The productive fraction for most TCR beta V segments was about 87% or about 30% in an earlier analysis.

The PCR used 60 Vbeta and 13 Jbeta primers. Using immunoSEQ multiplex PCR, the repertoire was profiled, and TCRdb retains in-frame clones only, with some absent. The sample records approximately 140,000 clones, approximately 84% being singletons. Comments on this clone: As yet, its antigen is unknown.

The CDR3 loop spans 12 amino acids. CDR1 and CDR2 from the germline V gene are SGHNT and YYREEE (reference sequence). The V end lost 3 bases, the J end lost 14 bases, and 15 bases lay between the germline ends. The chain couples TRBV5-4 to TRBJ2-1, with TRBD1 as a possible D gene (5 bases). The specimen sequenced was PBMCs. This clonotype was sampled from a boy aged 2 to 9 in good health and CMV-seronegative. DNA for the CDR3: TGTGCCAGCAGCTCCGTAGGGGCCCCTAAGTTCTTC. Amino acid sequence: CASSSVGAPKFF.